The TCR beta chain under discussion was sequenced for a study of cytomegalovirus exposure and HLA in healthy donors. A multiplex PCR was run with 60 Vbeta primers and 13 Jbeta primers. The protocol was immunoSEQ multiplex PCR, while the TCRdb copy is restricted to in-frame clones and leaves out a portion. The sample includes 150,000 to 200,000 clones, around 77% of them seen just once. With regard to this clone: Its antigen is not identified.

Overall study results and limits: Reports state that TCR beta sequences accurately predicted most subjects' HLA-A and HLA-B alleles.

V lost 6 bases and J 9 bases, leaving 12 bases between the germline ends. Looked up from germline, CDR1 is SGHVS and CDR2 is FQNEAQ. The length of the CDR3 is 12 residues. The chain couples TRBV7-8 to TRBJ2-1; the D is unclear. Source material: PBMCs. The sequence was collected from a woman aged 35 to 49 in good health and CMV-seronegative. The CDR3 here is CASRPMMAEQFF. In DNA form, the CDR3 reads TGTGCCAGCAGACCCATGATGGCTGAGCAGTTCTTC.